This entry lists 10 T cell receptor beta chains sequenced from one sample in a study of radiotherapy plus CTLA-4 blockade in lung cancer. The table came from immunoSEQ multiplex PCR; TCRdb's copy has only in-frame clones and leaves some out. The table shows some 38,000 clones, with about 80% occurring only once. The specimen comprised peripheral blood, sampled from a patient treated with radiotherapy plus ipilimumab. These receptor sequences come from a human donor with non-small cell lung cancer who had stable disease on radiotherapy plus ipilimumab.

This chain connects TRBV9 to TRBJ2-1; 13 bases match TRBD2. Looked up from germline, CDR1 is SGDLS and CDR2 is YYNGEE. After removal of 4 bases from V and 2 bases from J, the junction contained 3 bases not matched to a gene. The CDR3 has 16 residues. In DNA, the CDR3 is TGTGCCAGCAGCACAACTAGCGGGGGGGCCTACAATGAGCAGTTCTTC. Residues: CASSTTSGGAYNEQFF.

In this sample, this clone turned up once. The chain has TRBV5-1 and TRBJ1-1; TRBD1 matches 8 bases. This CDR3 contains 14 residues. Trimming removed 1 base from V and 4 bases from J; junction bases left unmatched: 3. CDR1 is SGHRS and CDR2 is YFSETQ in the germline V gene. In DNA, the CDR3 is TGCGCCAGCAGCTTGACGACAGGGGCCACTGAAGCTTTCTTT. Its translation: CASSLTTGATEAFF.

The chain employs TRBV28 and TRBJ2-3; 9 nucleotides line up with TRBD2. V was pared by 8 bases and J by 8 bases, with 5 bases of the junction left unmatched. Germline assignment: CDR1 MDHEN and CDR2 SYDVKM. This CDR3 region has 12 residues. CDR3 sequence (DNA): TGTGCCAGCGCGGGGGGGCAAATTACGCAGTATTTT. Its protein product is CASAGGQITQYF.

This rearrangement joins TRBV18 to TRBJ2-5, with 11 bases aligning to TRBD2. The trim removed 3 bases at V and 0 bases at J, leaving 3 bases unmatched. The germline V gene encodes CDR1 KGHSH and CDR2 LQKENI. The CDR3 extends over 16 amino acids. CDR3 nucleotides: TGTGCCAGCTCACCTCGACTAGCGGGACACCAAGAGACCCAGTACTTC. As protein: CASSPRLAGHQETQYF.

The chain links TRBV7-2 to TRBJ1-6; possibly TRBD1 for D (5 bases). V lost 4 bases to trimming and J lost 8 bases, with 12 bases between them. The V gene's germline CDR1 is SGHTA and CDR2 FQGNSA. The CDR3 length is 14 residues. The CDR3 is CASSSRDVYSPLHF. CDR3 sequence (DNA): TGTGCCAGCAGCTCCCGGGACGTGTATTCACCCCTCCACTTT. The full variable domain, rest sourced from reference TRBV7-2 and TRBJ1-6, is GAGVSQSPSNKVTEKGKDVELRCDPISGHTALYWYRQSLGQGLEFLIYFQGNSAPDKSGLPSDRFSAERTGGSVSTLTIQRTQQEDSAVYLCASSSRDVYSPLHFGNGTRLTVT.

The V call is TRBV9, the J call TRBJ2-1, with 7 bases aligning to TRBD1. V dropped 0 bases and J dropped 6; count of bases not matched to a gene: 6. This CDR3 is built from 15 residues. The germline CDR1 and CDR2 sequences are SGDLS and YYNGEE. This chain's CDR3 is CASSVARQGVNEQFF. CDR3 sequence (DNA): TGTGCCAGCAGCGTAGCGAGACAGGGTGTCAATGAGCAGTTCTTC.

The chain couples TRBV2 to TRBJ1-2; weak D call: TRBD1 (5 bases). Germline CDR1 reads SNHLY; CDR2 reads FYNNEI. The CDR3 extends over 12 amino acids. Trimming left V 8 bases short and J 5 bases short, with 12 bases between. The CDR3 DNA reads TGTGCCAGCGGGGGGAGGCAGTATGGCTACACCTTC. This translates into CASGGRQYGYTF.

The V gene is TRBV6-1, the J gene TRBJ1-1; D gene unclear. Germline assignment: CDR1 MNHNS and CDR2 SASEGT. This CDR3 is built from 12 residues. The V and J ends lost 6 bases and 2 bases respectively, with 7 bases between them. DNA of the CDR3: TGTGCCAGCAGCCGCAGCAACACTGAAGCTTTCTTT. This translates into CASSRSNTEAFF.

CDR3 in amino acids: CASSPEGDTEAFF. Written as DNA, the CDR3 is TGCGCCAGCAGCCCAGAGGGGGACACTGAAGCTTTCTTT. This sequence joins TRBV4-1 and TRBJ1-1, with a tentative D call TRBD1 (6 bases). Per germline, CDR1 MGHRA and CDR2 YSYEKL. V lost 4 bases to trimming and J lost 3 bases, with 9 bases between them. The CDR3 consists of 13 residues.

The chain employs TRBV14 and TRBJ1-1, with D hard to call. CDR1 SGHDN and CDR2 FVKESK come from the germline V gene. The CDR3 loop spans 15 amino acids. V lost 4 bases and J 4 bases, leaving 16 bases between the germline ends. The CDR3 sequence is CASSPRALEGTEAFF. CDR3 DNA sequence: TGTGCCAGCAGCCCGAGAGCCCTGGAGGGCACTGAAGCTTTCTTT.